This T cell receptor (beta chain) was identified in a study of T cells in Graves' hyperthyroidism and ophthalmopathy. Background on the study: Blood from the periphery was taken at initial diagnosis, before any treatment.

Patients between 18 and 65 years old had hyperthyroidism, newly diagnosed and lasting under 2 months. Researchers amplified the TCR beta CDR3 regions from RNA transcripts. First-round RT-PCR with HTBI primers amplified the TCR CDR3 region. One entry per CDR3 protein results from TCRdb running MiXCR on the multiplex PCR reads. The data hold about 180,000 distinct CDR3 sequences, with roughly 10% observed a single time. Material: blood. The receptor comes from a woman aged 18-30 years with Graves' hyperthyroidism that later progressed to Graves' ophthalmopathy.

CDR3 DNA sequence: TGCAGTGCTAGTGGGACTAGCTACGAGCAGTACTTC. This gives the protein CSASGTSYEQYF. The chain carries TRBV20-1 and TRBJ2-7, with 8 positions matching TRBD2. The germline CDR1 and CDR2 sequences are DFQATT and SNEGSKA (reference sequence). Trimming removed 3 bases from V and 3 bases from J; junction bases left unmatched: 1. The CDR3 has 12 residues.